This T cell receptor beta chain was sequenced in a study of glioma-infiltrating T cells. TCR alpha and beta CDR3 regions were amplified from RNA using iRepertoire nested multiplex PCR. For one-step reverse transcription and amplification, about 85-400 ng of tissue mRNA or PBMC total RNA was used. TCRdb re-analysed the multiplex PCR reads in MiXCR, keeping a single row per CDR3 protein. The data hold about 89,000 distinct CDR3 sequences, with 20% to 25% observed a single time. Concerning this clonotype itself: Its specificity is unknown.

Germline CDR1 reads SEHNR; CDR2 reads FQNEAQ (reference sequence). V was shortened by 4 bases and J by 5 bases, with 17 bases between the two germline ends. The CDR3 extends over 15 amino acids. General study findings and limits: Above-expected tissue-blood divergence occurred in all gliomas, most in low-grade ones.

Sequenced: glioma tissue, nonneoplastic brain tissue, or PBMCs (not recorded which). This clonotype was sampled from a human donor with low-grade glioma or glioblastoma, undergoing nonglioma brain surgery, or in good health (not recorded which). This chain connects TRBV7-9 to TRBJ2-5; tentative D call: TRBD2 (6 bases). The CDR3 spells CASSYILGRGETQYF. The CDR3 DNA follows: TGTGCCAGCAGCTATATACTTGGCCGGGGGGAGACCCAGTACTTC.